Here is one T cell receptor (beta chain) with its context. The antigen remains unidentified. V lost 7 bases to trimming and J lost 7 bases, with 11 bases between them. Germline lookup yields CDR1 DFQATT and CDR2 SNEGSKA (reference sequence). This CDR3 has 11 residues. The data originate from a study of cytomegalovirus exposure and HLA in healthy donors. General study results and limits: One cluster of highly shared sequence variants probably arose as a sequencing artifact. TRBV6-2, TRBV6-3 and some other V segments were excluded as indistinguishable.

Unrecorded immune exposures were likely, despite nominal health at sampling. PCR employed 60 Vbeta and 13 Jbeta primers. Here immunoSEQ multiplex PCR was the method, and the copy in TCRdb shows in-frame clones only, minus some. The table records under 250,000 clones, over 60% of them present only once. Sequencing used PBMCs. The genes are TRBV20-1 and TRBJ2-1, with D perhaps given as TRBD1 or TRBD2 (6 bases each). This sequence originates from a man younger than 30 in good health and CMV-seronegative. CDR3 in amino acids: CSGRRGNEQFF. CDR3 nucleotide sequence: TGCAGTGGTAGGAGGGGGAATGAGCAGTTCTTC.